The 17 T cell receptor beta chains in this list originate from one sample, sequenced in a study of beta chain features in type 1 diabetes (dated by TCRdb to between 2018 and 2020). Broad study findings and their caveats: In all four CD4+ subsets, TCRB CDR3 length was moderately but significantly shorter in type 1 diabetes patients.

Antigens of these TCRs are unknown. Library method: the immunoSEQ multiplex PCR assay. The High Capacity cDNA Reverse Transcription Kit was used to reverse transcribe all of the isolated RNA, meaning that expressed TCRB transcripts were what got sequenced. TCRdb took this table from immuneACCESS and kept in-frame rearrangements with V and J called. Such tables lack part of the clones; where checked against another copy, unresolved V genes explain under half of the gap, and the rest is unexplained. The sample includes about 660,000 clones, with about 14% observed a single time. Clones ranked in the top ten supply approximately 0.042% of the sample. The sequenced sample was naive CD4+ T cells from blood. What this sample's cell subset or site label stands for: true naive CD4+ T cells. These receptors came from a man in his late teens or twenties with type 1 diabetes.

V gene TRBV27 combines with J gene TRBJ2-1; 8 bases are shared with TRBD1. The CDR3 totals 15 residues. Germline CDR1 is MNHEY and CDR2 is SMNVEV (reference sequence). Trimming took 5 bases from V and 3 from J; bases not matched to a gene: 6. CDR3 loop: CASSTLGTGYNEQFF. For the CDR3, the DNA is TGTGCCAGCAGTACTCTTGGGACAGGCTACAATGAGCAGTTCTTC.

This clone was recorded a few times. The chain carries TRBV6-5 and TRBJ1-5; D is undetermined. Trimming left V 5 bases short and J 6 bases short, with 11 bases between. The CDR3 length is 13 residues. Germline V gene data show CDR1 as MNHEY and CDR2 as SVGAGI. The CDR3 bases are TGTGCCAGCAGTACTGACCCGAGTCAGCCCCAGCATTTT. It yields the protein CASSTDPSQPQHF.

As concerns this clone: This sample also contains other DNA sequences that code for the same CDR3. This sequence joins TRBV5-6 and TRBJ2-7; D is unresolved. Germline CDR1 reads SGHDT; CDR2 reads YYEEEE. V was shortened by 3 bases and J by 0 bases, with 7 bases between the two germline ends. This CDR3 contains 13 residues. The CDR3 DNA sequence: TGTGCCAGCAGCTACTTTCTCTCCTACGAGCAGTACTTC. It translates to CASSYFLSYEQYF.

V and J are TRBV5-1 and TRBJ2-1; 8 nucleotides line up with TRBD2. Germline V gene sequence: CDR1 SGHRS, CDR2 YFSETQ. The CDR3 is 16 amino acids. The J segment lost 4 bases and the V segment lost 0 bases, leaving 6 bases of the junction unmatched. The CDR3 loop is CASSLGGLAEYNEQFF. The CDR3, as DNA: TGCGCCAGCAGCTTGGGCGGACTAGCAGAGTACAATGAGCAGTTCTTC.

This clone showed up just a few times. The CDR3 sequence is CASSPSGKGHEQYF. CDR3 DNA sequence: TGTGCCAGCAGCCCCAGCGGCAAAGGCCACGAGCAGTACTTC. V usage is TRBV7-9 and J usage is TRBJ2-7; a weak D match, TRBD2 (5 bases). The ends were cut back, 5 bases at V and 5 bases at J, with 16 bases in the middle. This CDR3 is 14 amino acids long. The germline V gene encodes CDR1 SEHNR and CDR2 FQNEAQ (reference sequence).

This clone was counted only a few times. This rearrangement joins TRBV4-3 to TRBJ2-2, with a weak D call TRBD1 (6 bases). With 4 bases removed from V and 7 bases from J, the gap between germline ends came to 10 bases. From germline, CDR1 is LGHNA and CDR2 YSLEER. The CDR3 is 13 residues long. This CDR3 reads CASSRDRRGELFF. In DNA, the CDR3 is TGCGCCAGCAGCCGAGACAGGCGCGGGGAGCTGTTTTTT.

The V and J genes are TRBV19 and TRBJ2-1, with D perhaps TRBD1 (5 bases). Germline loops: CDR1 LNHDA, CDR2 SQIVND (reference sequence). The V end was cut by 1 base, the J end by 5 bases, with 12 bases between. The CDR3 runs to 15 residues. The CDR3 spells CASSIAPPGHNEQFF. CDR3 nucleotides: TGTGCCAGTAGTATAGCGCCCCCAGGGCACAATGAGCAGTTCTTC.

Only a few counts were recorded for this clone. The J gene is TRBJ1-3, the V gene TRBV7-9; D uncertain. The CDR3 has 12 residues. V was shortened by 2 bases and J by 3 bases, with 2 bases between the two germline ends. Germline V gives CDR1 SEHNR, CDR2 FQNEAQ (reference sequence). CDR3 sequence reads: CASSLYGNTIYF. CDR3 nucleotide sequence: TGTGCCAGCAGCTTATATGGAAACACCATATATTTT.

This chain joins TRBV7-9 and TRBJ2-3, with TRBD2 as a possible D gene (5 bases). V gave up 1 base and J gave up 7 bases, with 9 bases separating them. The CDR3 contains 13 residues. Germline CDR1 reads SEHNR; CDR2 reads FQNEAQ (reference sequence). The CDR3 nucleotides read TGTGCCAGCAGCTTAGAAGGAGGTCATACGCAGTATTTT. Translation gives CASSLEGGHTQYF.

The genes are TRBV2 and TRBJ1-4, with D possibly being TRBD1 (6 bases). This CDR3 contains 14 residues. Trimming stripped 9 bases from V and 5 bases from J, with 16 bases between. The V gene's germline CDR1 is SNHLY and CDR2 FYNNEI. CDR3 region: CASNREGDNEKLFF. The CDR3 nucleotides read TGTGCCAGTAACAGGGAAGGTGACAATGAAAAACTGTTTTTT. The whole variable domain, remainder taken from reference TRBV2 and TRBJ1-4, is EPEVTQTPSHQVTQMGQEVILRCVPISNHLYFYWYRQILGQKVEFLVSFYNNEISEKSEIFDDQFSVERPDGSNFTLKIRSTKLEDSAMYFCASNREGDNEKLFFGSGTQLSVL.

The chain combines TRBV29-1 with TRBJ2-5; D remains ambiguous. The better agreement between TRBJ2-7 and the DNA end casts doubt on the J call. The CDR3 loop spans 12 amino acids. CDR1 SQVTM and CDR2 ANQGSEA come from the germline V gene. CDR3 sequence reads: CSGTTSSYEQYF. The DNA for the CDR3 is TGCAGCGGAACGACGTCCTCCTACGAGCAGTACTTC.

A few counts support this clone. The genes are TRBV5-1 and TRBJ2-3; TRBD1 matches at 7 bases. J lost 3 bases, V lost 5 bases, and 6 bases had no gene match. Germline CDR1 is SGHRS and CDR2 is YFSETQ. The CDR3 consists of 14 residues. The CDR3 reads CASSSTGVTDTQYF. The DNA for the CDR3 is TGCGCCAGCAGTAGTACAGGGGTGACAGATACGCAGTATTTT.

This clone was counted only a few times. V is TRBV2 and J is TRBJ1-6, with 7 positions matching TRBD1. The CDR3 covers 16 residues. Trimming at V came to 5 bases and at J to 0 bases, leaving 4 bases not matched to a gene. Germline CDR1 SNHLY, CDR2 FYNNEI. The CDR3 loop reads CASSQRDSSYNSPLHF. The CDR3 region has the DNA TGTGCCAGCAGTCAAAGGGACAGCTCCTATAATTCACCCCTCCACTTT. The variable domain in full, completed from reference TRBV2 and TRBJ1-6, reads EPEVTQTPSHQVTQMGQEVILRCVPISNHLYFYWYRQILGQKVEFLVSFYNNEISEKSEIFDDQFSVERPDGSNFTLKIRSTKLEDSAMYFCASSQRDSSYNSPLHFGNGTRLTVT.

The gene calls are TRBV10-3 and TRBJ2-7; 8 bases match TRBD1. The ends lost 8 bases at V and 0 bases at J; junction bases unmatched: 9. Germline CDR1 is ENHRY and CDR2 is SYGVKD. The CDR3 extends over 15 amino acids. CDR3 protein: CAIHSAGGSSYEQYF. The CDR3 coding sequence is TGTGCCATCCACTCAGCAGGGGGCAGCTCCTACGAGCAGTACTTC.

V is TRBV25-1 and J is TRBJ2-1; D is possibly TRBD1 or TRBD2 (5 bases each). Germline V gene data show CDR1 as MGHDK and CDR2 as SYGVNS. CDR3 length: 14 residues. Between the trimmed V and J ends, which lost 3 bases and 6 bases, there was a span of 12 bases. Here the CDR3 reads CASSDLGTINEQFF. The CDR3 DNA is TGTGCCAGCAGTGACCTAGGGACGATCAATGAGCAGTTCTTC.

The chain carries TRBV4-2 and TRBJ2-7, with D tentatively TRBD2 (6 bases). The CDR3 runs to 16 residues. The V and J ends lost 3 bases and 0 bases respectively, with 15 bases between them. Germline CDR1 is LGHNA and CDR2 is YNFKEQ. This CDR3 is CASSQVAAGFSYEQYF. The CDR3 nucleotides are TGTGCCAGCAGCCAGGTAGCGGCAGGCTTCTCCTACGAGCAGTACTTC.

The V gene is TRBV30, the J gene TRBJ2-1; maybe TRBD2 (6 bases). Germline V gene lookup returns CDR1 GTSNPN and CDR2 SVGIG (reference sequence). This CDR3 has 15 amino acids. V lost 5 bases, J lost 2 bases, and 16 bases lay in between. The CDR3 loop reads CAWLLAVGPYNEQFF. The CDR3, as DNA: TGTGCCTGGCTTTTAGCGGTGGGCCCCTACAATGAGCAGTTCTTC.